This T cell receptor (beta chain) was recovered during a study of blood T cells in healthy people across ages. Findings and caveats of the study: Samples with more naive T cells showed higher observed beta diversity.

CDR3 size: 17 residues. Germline loops: CDR1 SGDLS, CDR2 YYNGEE. V gave up 4 bases and J gave up 0 bases; unmatched junction bases: 8. Total RNA extraction produced at least 5.5 micrograms (per sample) for the study. Using a J-beta primer mix together with a sample-barcoded 5' primer, a second PCR was run for about 6 to 11 cycles. Template switching added a 12-random-nucleotide identifier to every cDNA molecule. In TCRdb, the 5' RACE reads were re-called with MiXCR into one record per CDR3 protein. Among fewer than 2,000,000 distinct CDR3 sequences listed, 30% to 40% were seen once. Comment on this clonotype: Its antigen is currently unknown.

The chain uses TRBV9 and TRBJ2-5; 11 nucleotides match TRBD2. The clonotype comes from a woman between 25 and 40 years old in good health. The sample comprised blood. This CDR3 is CASSILAGGPDQETQYF. The DNA of the CDR3 is TGTGCCAGCAGCATTTTAGCGGGGGGGCCTGACCAAGAGACCCAGTACTTC.